Reported below is one TCR beta chain. Its antigen remains unknown. These data originate in a study of STAT5B mutations in CD4+ large granular lymphocyte leukemia. Study-level results: Main leukemic clonotypes were patient-specific, but roughly 26% appeared at low frequency elsewhere.

The germline V gene encodes CDR1 MNHNY and CDR2 SVGAGI (reference sequence). The CDR3 contains 15 residues. V was pared by 4 bases and J by 8 bases, with 10 bases of the junction left unmatched. Sequencing was at survey level. Under the authors' procedure: A productive frequency of 2.59 x 10-5 was the lowest detectable. Here immunoSEQ multiplex PCR was the method, and the copy in TCRdb shows in-frame clones only, minus some. That table supplies the V and J calls and clone size; D and trimming were determined from the DNA. The data contain 32,000 or so clones, 70% to 90% of them seen just once; the ten biggest clones take up about 4.6%.

The V call is TRBV6-6, the J call TRBJ2-1, with TRBD1 matching over 8 bases. This TCR derives from a human donor in good health. The source material was CD4+ T cells from blood buffy coats. DNA for the CDR3: TGTGCCAGCAGTTTCATGAGGACAGGGTTCGATGAGCAGTTCTTC. This gives the protein CASSFMRTGFDEQFF.